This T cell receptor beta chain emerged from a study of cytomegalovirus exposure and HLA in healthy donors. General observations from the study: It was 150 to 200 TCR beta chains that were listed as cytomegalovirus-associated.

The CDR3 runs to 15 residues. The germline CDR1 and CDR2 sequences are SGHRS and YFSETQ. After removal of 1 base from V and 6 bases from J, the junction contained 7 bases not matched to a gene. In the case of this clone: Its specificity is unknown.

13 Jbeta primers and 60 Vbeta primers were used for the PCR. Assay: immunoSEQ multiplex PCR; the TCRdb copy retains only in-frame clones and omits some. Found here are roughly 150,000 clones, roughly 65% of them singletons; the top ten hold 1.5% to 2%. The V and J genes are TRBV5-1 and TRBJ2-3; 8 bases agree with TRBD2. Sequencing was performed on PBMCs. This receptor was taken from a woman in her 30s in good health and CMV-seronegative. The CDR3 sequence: CASSLTDPGGDTQYF. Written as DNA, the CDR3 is TGCGCCAGCAGCTTGACCGACCCGGGGGGGGATACGCAGTATTTT. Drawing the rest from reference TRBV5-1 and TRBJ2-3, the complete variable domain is KAGVTQTPRYLIKTRGQQVTLSCSPISGHRSVSWYQQTPGQGLQFLFEYFSETQRNKGNFPGRFSGRQFSNSRSEMNVSTLELGDSALYLCASSLTDPGGDTQYFGPGTRLTVL.